This T cell receptor beta chain was sequenced during a study of cytomegalovirus exposure and HLA in healthy donors. General study results and limits: In vitro confirmation showed a few CMV-associated chains to be CMV antigen specific.

Assay used: immunoSEQ multiplex PCR; TCRdb lists only in-frame clones, some missing. The data hold 150,000 to 200,000 clones, with about 81% observed a single time. This clone has only a few counts. Antigen unknown. V shed 4 bases and J shed 1 base, with 10 bases lying between them. The CDR3 sequence is 14 residues long. Germline V gene lookup returns CDR1 SGHAT and CDR2 FQNNGV. The sequenced sample consisted of PBMCs. The genes are TRBV11-2 and TRBJ1-1; D is unresolved. The clonotype was recovered from a young woman in good health and CMV-seronegative. CDR3 DNA: TGTGCCAGCAGCTCCGCACACAGGAACACTGAAGCTTTCTTT. Translation gives CASSSAHRNTEAFF.